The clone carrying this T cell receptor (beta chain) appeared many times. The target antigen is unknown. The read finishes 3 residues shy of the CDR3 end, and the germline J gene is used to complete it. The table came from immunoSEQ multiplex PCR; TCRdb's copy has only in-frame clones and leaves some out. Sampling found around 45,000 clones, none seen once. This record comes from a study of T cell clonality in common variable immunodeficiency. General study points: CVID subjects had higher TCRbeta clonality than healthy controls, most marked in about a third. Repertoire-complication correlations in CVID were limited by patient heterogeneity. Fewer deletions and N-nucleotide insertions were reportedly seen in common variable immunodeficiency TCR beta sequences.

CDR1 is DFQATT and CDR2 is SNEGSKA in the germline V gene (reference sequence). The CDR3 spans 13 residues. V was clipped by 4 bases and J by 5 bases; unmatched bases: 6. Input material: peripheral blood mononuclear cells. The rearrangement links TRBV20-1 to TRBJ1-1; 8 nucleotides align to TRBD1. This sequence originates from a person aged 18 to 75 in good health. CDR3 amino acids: CSAIPGGKTEAFF. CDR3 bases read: TGCAGTGCTATTCCAGGGGGCAAGACTGAA.